These 29 T cell receptor beta chains came from one sample sequenced in a study of graft-versus-host responses after intestinal transplantation. Antigens for these TCRs are unknown. Repertoires were generated with immunoSEQ multiplex PCR, while TCRdb's copy carries only in-frame clones and drops some. The table shows tens of thousands of clones, with around 90% occurring only once. This specimen consisted of unstimulated CD4+ T cells sorted from spleen or lymph node cells, obtained before transplant. These receptors were taken from a human donor who was the organ donor for an intestinal transplant.

The rearrangement uses TRBV20-1 and TRBJ2-1, with D unclear. CDR3 length: 11 amino acids. CDR1 is DFQATT and CDR2 is SNEGSKA in the germline V gene (reference sequence). The germline V and J ends were trimmed by 5 bases and 8 bases, with 10 bases remaining between them. The CDR3 region has the DNA TGCAGTGCTCGGATTCGCTATGAGCAGTTCTTC. Its protein product is CSARIRYEQFF.

This clone was observed once. The J gene is TRBJ1-1, the V gene TRBV4-1, with no clear D. Germline V gene lookup returns CDR1 MGHRA and CDR2 YSYEKL. The length of the CDR3 is 19 residues. The V end was cut by 0 bases, the J end by 0 bases, with 20 bases between. This CDR3 is CASSQDRVLRVPVNTEAFF. The DNA for the CDR3 is TGCGCCAGCAGCCAAGATAGAGTCCTGAGGGTCCCCGTGAACACTGAAGCTTTCTTT.

The chain links TRBV28 to TRBJ2-6; D is possibly TRBD1 (6 bases). This CDR3 has 15 residues. The V gene lost 5 bases and the J gene lost 9 bases, with 17 bases spanning the gap. CDR1 MDHEN and CDR2 SYDVKM come from the germline V gene. CDR3 amino acids: CASSARLGQNNVLTF. The CDR3 region has the DNA TGTGCCAGCAGTGCACGCCTGGGACAAAACAACGTCCTGACTTTC.

This clone was counted between two and nine times. V usage is TRBV29-1 and J usage is TRBJ2-7, with no clear D. Germline CDR1 SQVTM, CDR2 ANQGSEA. The CDR3 spans 11 residues. V was trimmed by 4 bases and J by 0 bases, leaving 4 bases between them. This CDR3 is CSVASSYEQYF. The CDR3 bases are TGCAGCGTTGCTAGCTCCTACGAGCAGTACTTC.

The rearrangement joins TRBV4-2 to TRBJ2-7; 12 bases are shared with TRBD1. The junction had 2 bases not matched to a gene; V was cut back by 1 base and J by 1 base. In germline, CDR1 is LGHNA, CDR2 YNFKEQ. The CDR3 is 16 residues long. This CDR3 is CASSQAGQGASYEQYF. The CDR3 DNA is TGTGCCAGCAGCCAAGCGGGACAGGGGGCTTCCTACGAGCAGTACTTC.

This clone was seen a few times. CDR3 in amino acids: CASSPVGGNGYTF. CDR3 sequence (DNA): TGTGCCAGCAGCCCCGTCGGAGGAAATGGCTACACCTTC. The J gene is TRBJ1-2, the V gene TRBV7-9; D not certain. This CDR3 is built from 13 residues. Trimming took 5 bases from V and 6 from J, leaving 13 bases between them. Germline V gene lookup returns CDR1 SEHNR and CDR2 FQNEAQ (reference sequence).

The rearrangement joins TRBV15 to TRBJ1-4; D is undetermined. The CDR3 length is 15 residues. Trimming pared 3 bases from V and 3 bases from J, leaving 11 bases between. CDR1 and CDR2 (germline): LNHNV, YYDKDF (reference sequence). CDR3 protein: CATSRQLGANEKLFF. The CDR3 DNA reads as TGTGCCACCAGCAGGCAGCTCGGGGCTAATGAAAAACTGTTTTTT.

This chain joins TRBV4-2 and TRBJ2-5; 10 positions agree with TRBD2. The CDR3 is made up of 19 amino acids. Germline assignment: CDR1 LGHNA and CDR2 YNFKEQ. The junction had 19 bases not matched to a gene; V was cut back by 4 bases and J by 5 bases. Written as DNA, the CDR3 is TGTGCCAGCAGCCTCCAAGGCGAGGCTAGCGGGAGACTTGCGGAGACCCAGTACTTC. This codes for CASSLQGEASGRLAETQYF.

The V call is TRBV4-2, the J call TRBJ2-1, with D hard to call. Germline CDR1 and CDR2: LGHNA and YNFKEQ. This CDR3 is 17 amino acids long. Trimming removed 0 bases at V and 8 bases at J, with 20 bases between. CDR3 residues: CASSQDRSSAYADEQFF. In DNA form, the CDR3 reads TGTGCCAGCAGCCAAGATCGTAGCAGCGCCTATGCGGATGAGCAGTTCTTC.

The chain joins TRBV7-2 to TRBJ2-2; unclear D gene. CDR3 size: 13 residues. The V end lost 3 bases, the J end lost 0 bases, and 2 bases lay between the germline ends. The germline V gene encodes CDR1 SGHTA and CDR2 FQGNSA. The DNA of the CDR3 is TGTGCCAGCAGCTTTCCGAACACCGGGGAGCTGTTTTTT. Protein sequence: CASSFPNTGELFF.

The J gene is TRBJ2-1, the V gene TRBV30; 11 bases are a match to TRBD2. V lost 2 bases and J lost 0; bases outside the gene matches: 9. Germline lookup yields CDR1 GTSNPN and CDR2 SVGIG (reference sequence). The CDR3 has 18 amino acids. CDR3 amino acids: CAWSQPGLAVPSYNEQFF. Here the CDR3 DNA reads TGTGCCTGGAGTCAGCCGGGACTAGCGGTTCCCTCCTACAATGAGCAGTTCTTC. Based on the CDR3 plus reference TRBV30 and TRBJ2-1, the full variable domain is SQTIHQWPATLVQPVGSPLSLECTVEGTSNPNLYWYRQAAGRGLQLLFYSVGIGQISSEVPQNLSASRPQDRQFILSSKKLLLSDSGFYLCAWSQPGLAVPSYNEQFFGPGTRLTVL.

This chain joins TRBV6-4 and TRBJ1-2; TRBD1 matches at 8 bases. The V segment lost 4 bases and the J segment 4 bases; nucleotides outside the gene matches: 2. The length of the CDR3 is 13 residues. Germline V gene data show CDR1 as MRHNA and CDR2 as SNTAGT. The CDR3 DNA sequence: TGTGCCAGCAGTGCCACAGGGGGCTATGGCTACACCTTC. Its translation: CASSATGGYGYTF.

The V call is TRBV7-2, the J call TRBJ2-7; the match to TRBD2 covers 10 bases. The length of the CDR3 is 14 residues. V dropped 5 bases and J dropped 6; count of bases not matched to a gene: 7. Germline CDR1 SGHTA, CDR2 FQGNSA. CDR3 region: CASSPWASGSEQYF. The CDR3, as DNA: TGTGCCAGCAGCCCTTGGGCTAGCGGGAGCGAGCAGTACTTC.

The V and J genes are TRBV28 and TRBJ1-2; TRBD1 aligns across 10 bases. Per the germline V gene, CDR1 is MDHEN and CDR2 is SYDVKM. V dropped 5 bases and J dropped 4; count of bases not matched to a gene: 4. The CDR3 is 14 residues long. CDR3 nucleotides: TGTGCCAGCAGTACGGACAGGGGGATCTATGGCTACACCTTC. It codes for CASSTDRGIYGYTF.

This chain's CDR3 is CAISDENYGYTF. The CDR3 DNA reads TGTGCCATCAGTGATGAAAACTATGGCTACACCTTC. This chain joins TRBV10-3 and TRBJ1-2, with D unresolved. Germline V lookup: CDR1 ENHRY, CDR2 SYGVKD. Trimming shortened V by 3 bases and J by 2 bases, and 4 bases separated the two germline ends. The CDR3 is made up of 12 amino acids.

The CDR3 nucleotides are TGCGCCAGCAGCTTTAGCGGGAGGGCCTACGAGCAGTACTTC. Amino acid sequence: CASSFSGRAYEQYF. The chain has TRBV10-2 and TRBJ2-7; 11 nucleotides align to TRBD2. The germline V gene has CDR1 WSHSY and CDR2 SAAADI. Losses at the gene ends were 6 bases for V and 2 bases for J; bases not matched to a gene: 3. The CDR3 sequence is 14 residues long.

The chain links TRBV19 to TRBJ1-1, with D hard to call. The CDR3 is 13 amino acids. Trimming took 6 bases from V and 4 from J, leaving 12 bases between them. The germline V gene encodes CDR1 LNHDA and CDR2 SQIVND (reference sequence). In nucleotides, the CDR3 is TGTGCCAGTAGCCAAAGTGGACCCACTGAAGCTTTCTTT. It codes for CASSQSGPTEAFF.

In DNA form, the CDR3 reads TGTGCCAGTAGTATCCGGGACAGGGGGTTCAACACTGAAGCTTTCTTT. Its translation: CASSIRDRGFNTEAFF. The V call is TRBV19, the J call TRBJ1-1, with 11 positions matching TRBD1. Germline CDR1 and CDR2: LNHDA and SQIVND (reference sequence). V shed 3 bases and J 2 bases; nucleotides not matched to a gene: 5. This CDR3 is 16 amino acids long.

The V gene is TRBV7-3, the J gene TRBJ2-1; weak D call: TRBD2 (6 bases). Germline V gives CDR1 SGHTA, CDR2 FQGTGA. The V end lost 0 bases, the J end lost 2 bases, and 11 bases lay between the germline ends. CDR3 length: 16 residues. CDR3 sequence: CASSLTRDPPYNEQFF. The CDR3 nucleotides are TGTGCCAGCAGCTTAACGCGGGACCCTCCCTACAATGAGCAGTTCTTC.

The rearrangement joins TRBV5-1 to TRBJ2-7; D gene unclear. The CDR3 is made up of 15 amino acids. In germline, CDR1 is SGHRS, CDR2 YFSETQ. Trimming cost V 0 bases and J 2 bases, with 12 bases left between them. CDR3 amino acids: CASSLATSFAYEQYF. CDR3 DNA sequence: TGCGCCAGCAGCTTGGCGACATCCTTCGCCTACGAGCAGTACTTC.

The chain links TRBV10-3 to TRBJ2-2; 9 bases match TRBD2. J lost 2 bases, V lost 8 bases, and 6 bases had no gene match. The V gene's germline CDR1 is ENHRY and CDR2 SYGVKD. CDR3 size: 15 residues. The CDR3 reads CAIGKGLANTGELFF. CDR3 bases: TGTGCCATCGGGAAGGGACTAGCAAACACCGGGGAGCTGTTTTTT.

The chain joins TRBV29-1 to TRBJ1-1; D might be TRBD1 (5 bases). Trimming took 5 bases from V and 1 from J, leaving 14 bases between them. This CDR3 has 14 amino acids. Germline V gene lookup returns CDR1 SQVTM and CDR2 ANQGSEA. The CDR3 nucleotides are TGCAGCGTTCGTCCCGGGACGGCGAACACTGAAGCTTTCTTT. Encoded protein: CSVRPGTANTEAFF.

The V gene is TRBV7-2, the J gene TRBJ2-3; D is ambiguous. The ends were cut back, 5 bases at V and 5 bases at J, with 5 bases in the middle. CDR3 length equals 11 residues. Germline-derived CDR1 and CDR2 are SGHTA and FQGNSA. The CDR3 loop reads CASSQRDTQYF. The CDR3 nucleotides read TGTGCCAGCAGCCAACGAGATACGCAGTATTTT.

J is TRBJ2-7 and V is TRBV11-2; TRBD1 matches 7 bases. This CDR3 contains 14 residues. V lost 3 bases, J lost 2 bases, and 4 bases stayed unmatched. Germline CDR1 reads SGHAT; CDR2 reads FQNNGV. The CDR3 DNA sequence: TGTGCCAGCAGCTTTCTGGGGACAGCCTACGAGCAGTACTTC. Translation: CASSFLGTAYEQYF.

The chain recombines TRBV7-3 with TRBJ2-2; no definite D call. CDR1 is SGHTA, CDR2 FQGTGA, per germline. V dropped 6 bases and J dropped 8 bases, with 13 bases sitting between them. The CDR3 is 13 amino acids. The DNA for the CDR3 is TGTGCCAGCAGTCTGAGTCGAGGAGGGGAGCTGTTTTTT. It encodes CASSLSRGGELFF.

The chain joins TRBV4-1 to TRBJ2-3; 12 bases map to TRBD2. This CDR3 contains 16 residues. V was clipped by 0 bases and J by 7 bases; unmatched bases: 5. The germline gives CDR1 MGHRA, CDR2 YSYEKL. CDR3 coding DNA: TGCGCCAGCAGCCAAGACCTAGCGGGAGGGCCAAATACGCAGTATTTT. It yields the protein CASSQDLAGGPNTQYF.

V and J are TRBV5-1 and TRBJ1-1; D not certain. Germline values: CDR1 SGHRS, CDR2 YFSETQ. The CDR3 sequence is 16 residues long. V shed 0 bases and J shed 1 base, with 13 bases lying between them. The CDR3, as DNA: TGCGCCAGCAGCTTGGGGGGTACGAATGAGAACACTGAAGCTTTCTTT. Its translation: CASSLGGTNENTEAFF.

V and J are TRBV10-3 and TRBJ2-7, with D possibly matching TRBD2 (6 bases). Trimming removed 2 bases from V and 3 bases from J, with 11 bases in between. Looked up from germline, CDR1 is ENHRY and CDR2 is SYGVKD. This CDR3 has 14 amino acids. The CDR3 spells CAISEGGDGYEQYF. The CDR3 coding sequence is TGTGCCATCAGTGAGGGCGGGGACGGCTACGAGCAGTACTTC.

The count of this clone is one. The chain joins TRBV5-1 to TRBJ1-4; 9 bases match TRBD1. Germline CDR1 reads SGHRS; CDR2 reads YFSETQ. The CDR3 is 16 residues long. V was pared by 4 bases and J by 7 bases, with 11 bases of the junction left unmatched. The CDR3 DNA reads as TGCGCCAGCAGCCCGAGCCCGGACAGGGGTTTTGAAAAACTGTTTTTT. Protein: CASSPSPDRGFEKLFF. Full variable domain (rest looked up from reference TRBV5-1 and TRBJ1-4): KAGVTQTPRYLIKTRGQQVTLSCSPISGHRSVSWYQQTPGQGLQFLFEYFSETQRNKGNFPGRFSGRQFSNSRSEMNVSTLELGDSALYLCASSPSPDRGFEKLFFGSGTQLSVL.